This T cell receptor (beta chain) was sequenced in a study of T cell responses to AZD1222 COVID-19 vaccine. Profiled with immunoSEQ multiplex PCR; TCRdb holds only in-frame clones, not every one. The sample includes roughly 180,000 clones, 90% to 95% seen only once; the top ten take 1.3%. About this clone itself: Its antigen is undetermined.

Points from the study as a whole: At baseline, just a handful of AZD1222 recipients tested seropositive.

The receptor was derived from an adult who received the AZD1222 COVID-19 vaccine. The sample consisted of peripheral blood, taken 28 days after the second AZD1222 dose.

CDR3 DNA: TGTGCCAGCAGCTCGGCGGTAACTGGAAACACCATATATTTT. It specifies CASSSAVTGNTIYF. The gene calls are TRBV7-9 and TRBJ1-3; the D is unclear. V shed 4 bases and J shed 2 bases, with 9 bases lying between them. This CDR3 has 14 amino acids. Germline V CDR1 and CDR2: SEHNR, FQNEAQ (reference sequence).